This TCR beta chain comes out of a study of shared clonotypes between healthy human individuals. Turning to this clone: What it recognizes is unknown.

Notes on the study in general: A handful of donors had about 5.1% of their naive CD4 clonotypes in common.

Replicate PCRs from sorted subsets contained around 190 ng DNA, which is around 30,000 T cell genomes. Here immunoSEQ multiplex PCR was the method, and the copy in TCRdb shows in-frame clones only, minus some. The table records some 1 million clones, more than 65% of them present only once. Those who donated, Caucasian adults without exception, all lived in Nashville, Tennessee. CD45RA+ naive and CD45RA-negative memory subsets were separated from CD4+ cells. V lost 1 base and J 0 bases, leaving 10 bases between the germline ends. In germline, CDR1 is GTSNPN, CDR2 SVGIG (reference sequence). CDR3 length: 16 residues.

This clonotype was obtained from a man aged 18 to 29 in good health. The chain couples TRBV30 to TRBJ1-6; possible D gene TRBD1, 6 bases. Material for sequencing was memory CD4+ T cells sorted from blood. Subset meaning: CD45RA-negative fraction. Here the CDR3 DNA reads TGTGCCTGGAGTGAAGGACAGAGCTCCTATAATTCACCCCTCCACTTT. Translated: CAWSEGQSSYNSPLHF. Full variable domain (missing parts from reference TRBV30 and TRBJ1-6): SQTIHQWPATLVQPVGSPLSLECTVEGTSNPNLYWYRQAAGRGLQLLFYSVGIGQISSEVPQNLSASRPQDRQFILSSKKLLLSDSGFYLCAWSEGQSSYNSPLHFGNGTRLTVT.